This passage covers 14 T cell receptor beta chains from one sample sequenced in a study of resident and recirculating memory T cells in vitiligo (dated by TCRdb to 2016 to 2018). Library prep was done by the immunoSEQ multiplex PCR assay. Drawn from immuneACCESS, this table holds only the in-frame rearrangements with V and J called that TCRdb kept. Clones are partly lost; checked studies trace under half to an unresolved V gene and leave the rest unexplained. In all, the sample holds approximately 69,000 clones, and 90% to 95% of those were seen once. The ten most abundant clones make up more than 4% of the sample. Sequencing was done on a sample of blood. The receptors come from a male donor with vitiligo.

This rearrangement joins TRBV9 to TRBJ2-7; TRBD2 might be the D (7 bases). Trimming removed 3 bases at V and 2 bases at J, with 12 bases between. The CDR3 totals 14 residues. Germline V gene sequence: CDR1 SGDLS, CDR2 YYNGEE. CDR3 in DNA: TGTGCCAGCAGCGCCACAGGGACTACCTACGAGCAGTACTTC. The encoded protein is CASSATGTTYEQYF.

The chain carries TRBV19 and TRBJ2-1; 8 positions agree with TRBD2. The V and J ends lost 0 bases and 12 bases, in that order; junction bases with no gene match: 16. This CDR3 is built from 17 residues. Germline V CDR1 and CDR2: LNHDA, SQIVND (reference sequence). The CDR3 is CASSIDYGGGRVEGQFF. The CDR3 DNA reads TGTGCCAGTAGTATAGATTACGGGGGGGGCCGAGTCGAAGGGCAGTTCTTC.

The gene calls are TRBV7-8 and TRBJ1-3; a possible D gene is TRBD1 (5 bases). The CDR3 has 14 residues. V was cut by 5 bases and J by 4 bases, with 12 bases left in between. Germline CDR1 and CDR2: SGHVS and FQNEAQ. CDR3 coding DNA: TGTGCCAGCAGCCTGCAGGGTGCCGGAAACACCATATATTTT. Encoded protein: CASSLQGAGNTIYF.

The table lists this clone with a few counts. The chain joins TRBV7-3 to TRBJ2-7; 9 nucleotides align to TRBD2. This CDR3 is built from 18 residues. Trimming at V came to 2 bases and at J to 2 bases, leaving 13 bases not matched to a gene. Germline values: CDR1 SGHTA, CDR2 FQGTGA. CDR3 nucleotides: TGTGCCAGCAGCTTATCCCCACCATTTAGCGGGGGAACCTACGAGCAGTACTTC. Its protein is CASSLSPPFSGGTYEQYF.

This clone occurred once. The chain combines TRBV7-9 with TRBJ2-5; D might be TRBD1 (7 bases). This CDR3 region has 15 residues. V dropped 5 bases and J dropped 5 bases, with 18 bases sitting between them. In germline, CDR1 is SEHNR, CDR2 FQNEAQ (reference sequence). DNA of the CDR3: TGTGCCAGCAGCCCAGCCAGGGCAGGGGGGGAGACCCAGTACTTC. Protein product: CASSPARAGGETQYF. Based on the CDR3 plus reference TRBV7-9 and TRBJ2-5, the full variable domain is DTGVSQNPRHKITKRGQNVTFRCDPISEHNRLYWYRQTLGQGPEFLTYFQNEAQLEKSRLLSDRFSAERPKGSFSTLEIQRTEQGDSAMYLCASSPARAGGETQYFGPGTRLLVL.

V is TRBV7-9 and J is TRBJ2-1; a weak D match, TRBD1 (6 bases). V was trimmed by 5 bases and J by 0 bases, leaving 14 bases between them. Germline CDR1 SEHNR, CDR2 FQNEAQ (reference sequence). The CDR3 contains 16 residues. The DNA for the CDR3 is TGTGCCAGCAGCACTCGGACGGACAGCTCCTACAATGAGCAGTTCTTC. This sequence encodes CASSTRTDSSYNEQFF.

The sample holds many counts of this clone. The chain recombines TRBV6-1 with TRBJ1-5; tentatively, D is TRBD1 (6 bases). The V end was cut by 1 base, the J end by 2 bases, with 9 bases between. Looked up from germline, CDR1 is MNHNS and CDR2 is SASEGT. The CDR3 is 15 residues long. Here the CDR3 reads CASSEVAGGNQPQHF. CDR3 coding DNA: TGTGCCAGCAGTGAAGTGGCAGGGGGCAATCAGCCCCAGCATTTT.

This clone was seen a few times. Here the CDR3 reads CASSRLAGGPDEQFF. CDR3 nucleotides: TGTGCCAGCAGTAGACTAGCGGGGGGGCCGGATGAGCAGTTCTTC. The J gene is TRBJ2-1, the V gene TRBV6-1; TRBD2 aligns across 14 bases. The CDR3 contains 15 residues. Germline CDR1 and CDR2: MNHNS and SASEGT. Losses at the gene ends were 5 bases for V and 8 bases for J; bases not matched to a gene: 5.

As concerns this clone: Mismatch with germline at one junction end may stem from a read error. The chain links TRBV11-2 to TRBJ1-6; 8 nucleotides agree with TRBD1. Germline V CDR1 and CDR2: SGHAT, FQNNGV. This CDR3 has 14 amino acids. DNA for the CDR3: TGTGCCAGCAGCCAAGGACAGGGTAATGCACCCCTCCACTTT. Residues: CASSQGQGNAPLHF.

This chain joins TRBV7-2 and TRBJ2-7; D perhaps matches TRBD1 (6 bases). The CDR3 extends over 15 amino acids. V lost 1 base and J lost 1, with 11 bases in between. The germline V gene encodes CDR1 SGHTA and CDR2 FQGNSA. CDR3 DNA: TGTGCCAGCAGCTTAGAGGGCAGGGGTTCCTACGAGCAGTACTTC. This gives the protein CASSLEGRGSYEQYF.

The chain carries TRBV6-6 and TRBJ2-1; a weak D match, TRBD1 (6 bases). Germline CDR1 and CDR2: MNHNY and SVGAGI (reference sequence). V gave up 0 bases and J gave up 3 bases, with 12 bases separating them. The CDR3 has 16 amino acids. CDR3 coding DNA: TGTGCCAGCAGTTACTCAAACAGGGACCACTACAATGAGCAGTTCTTC. Residues: CASSYSNRDHYNEQFF.

This clone occurred once. The J gene is TRBJ1-4, the V gene TRBV21-1. TRBV21-1 corresponds to a pseudogene. The CDR3 is 13 residues long. CDR3 bases: TGTGCCAGCAGGAGCGGGGTCGAGGAAAAACTGTTTTTT. Protein sequence: CASRSGVEEKLFF.

This chain links TRBV2 with TRBJ2-3; D is possibly TRBD2 (5 bases). The CDR3 consists of 14 residues. Germline V gives CDR1 SNHLY, CDR2 FYNNEI. Trimming left V 4 bases short and J 2 bases short, with 10 bases between. Here the CDR3 reads CASSGTFPTDTQYF. In DNA, the CDR3 is TGTGCCAGCAGTGGGACTTTCCCCACAGATACGCAGTATTTT. The whole variable domain, filled in from reference TRBV2 and TRBJ2-3, reads EPEVTQTPSHQVTQMGQEVILRCVPISNHLYFYWYRQILGQKVEFLVSFYNNEISEKSEIFDDQFSVERPDGSNFTLKIRSTKLEDSAMYFCASSGTFPTDTQYFGPGTRLTVL.

The rearrangement uses TRBV7-8 and TRBJ2-7; a possible D gene is TRBD1 (6 bases). Per the germline V gene, CDR1 is SGHVS and CDR2 is FQNEAQ. Trimming removed 5 bases at V and 6 bases at J, with 11 bases between. There are 12 residues in the CDR3. CDR3 sequence: CASSRTVVEQYF. The DNA of the CDR3 is TGTGCCAGCAGCAGGACAGTAGTCGAGCAGTACTTC.